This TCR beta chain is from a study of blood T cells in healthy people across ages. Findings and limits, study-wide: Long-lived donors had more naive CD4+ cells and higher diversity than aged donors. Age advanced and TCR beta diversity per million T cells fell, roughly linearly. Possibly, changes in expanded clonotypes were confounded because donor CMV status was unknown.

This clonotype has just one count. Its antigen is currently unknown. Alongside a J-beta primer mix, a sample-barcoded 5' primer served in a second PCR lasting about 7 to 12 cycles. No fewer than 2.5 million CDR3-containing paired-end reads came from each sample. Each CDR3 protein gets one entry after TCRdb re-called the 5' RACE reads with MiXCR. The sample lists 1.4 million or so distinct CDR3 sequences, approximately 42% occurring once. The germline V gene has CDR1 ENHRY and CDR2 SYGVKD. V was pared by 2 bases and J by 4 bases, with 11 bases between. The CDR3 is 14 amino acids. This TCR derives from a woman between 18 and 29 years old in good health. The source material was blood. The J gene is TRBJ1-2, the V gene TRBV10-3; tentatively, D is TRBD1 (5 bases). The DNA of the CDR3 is TGTGCCATCAGTGAGCCCCGACAGCCCTATGGCTACACCTTC. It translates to CAISEPRQPYGYTF.